Listed below are T cell receptor beta chains from one sample, sequenced in a study of shared clonotypes between healthy human individuals. Measured with immunoSEQ multiplex PCR; TCRdb has only the in-frame clones, and not every one. Of roughly 640,000 clones in the sample, 97% were seen once. Material: naive CD4+ T cells sorted from blood. These receptors originate from a woman aged 25 to 39 in good health. CDR3s include the opening cysteine and the closing phenylalanine or tryptophan. The D gene is left open where the match is weak. Some rows mark clone size as missing; the rest say once, few, many or name a class of expanded clone.

TRBJ1-1,TRBD1,TRBV9,-,TGTGCCAGCAGCGCCGGGACAGGGTACCCAGAGAACACTGAAGCTTTCTTT,CASSAGTGYPENTEAFF
TRBJ1-3,-,TRBV4-1,-,TGCGCCAGCAGCCAAGAAGCAATCAGGGGCTCTGGAAACACCATATATTTT,CASSQEAIRGSGNTIYF
TRBJ2-2,-,TRBV27,-,TGTGCCAGCAGTTCGGTAGTAGGATTCGGGGAGCTGTTTTTT,CASSSVVGFGELFF
TRBJ2-7,TRBD1,TRBV5-5,-,TGTGCCAGCAGCCTTACGTCTCCGGGACAGGGGGCAGAGCAGTACTTC,CASSLTSPGQGAEQYF
TRBJ1-5,-,TRBV10-3,-,TGTGCCATCAGTGAGACTGGGGATACGGGGCCCCAGCATTTT,CAISETGDTGPQHF
TRBJ2-6,-,TRBV5-1,once,TGCGCCAGCAGCTTCGATCTTCGGGGGGCCAACGTCCTGACTTTC,CASSFDLRGANVLTF
TRBJ1-5,TRBD1,TRBV7-8,-,TGTGCCAGCAGTCCCGCGGGGACAGGGATTAGCAATCAGCCCCAGCATTTT,CASSPAGTGISNQPQHF
TRBJ2-7,-,TRBV19,-,TGTGCCAGTAGCTCCGGCTACGGTGGATCCGAGCAGTACTTC,CASSSGYGGSEQYF
TRBJ2-6,-,TRBV6-1,-,TGTGCCAGCAGTGAGGGTGGCTCTGGGGCCAACGTCCTGACTTTC,CASSEGGSGANVLTF
TRBJ2-1,TRBD2,TRBV7-2,-,TGTGCCAGCAGCTTAGGAGGTGGGACTATCCGCCCGAATGAGCAGTTCTTC,CASSLGGGTIRPNEQFF
TRBJ2-5,-,TRBV6-6,-,TGTGCCAGCAGTTCCCCCACGGGGAAGGAGACCCAGTACTTC,CASSSPTGKETQYF
TRBJ2-7,-,TRBV6-5,-,TGTGCCAGCAGTACTTTGGCTCACACCTACGAGCAGTACTTC,CASSTLAHTYEQYF
TRBJ1-5,TRBD1,TRBV28,-,TGTGCCAGCAACGAAGGACAGGGGGCCAATCAGCCCCAGCATTTT,CASNEGQGANQPQHF
TRBJ1-1,TRBD1,TRBV5-4,-,TGTGCCAGCAGCTCAAACGAGAGGGGGCAGGCTTTCTTT,CASSSNERGQAFF
TRBJ1-2,-,TRBV28,-,TGTGCCAGCAGTCAACGCGAGTATGGCTACACCTTC,CASSQREYGYTF
TRBJ1-5,-,TRBV6-5,-,TGTGCCAGCGCGATCGGGCCTAGCAATCAGCCCCAGCATTTT,CASAIGPSNQPQHF
TRBJ2-3,TRBD2,TRBV6-1,once,TGTGCCAGCAGTGATCGCTTGACTAGCGGGATGACAGATACGCAGTATTTT,CASSDRLTSGMTDTQYF
TRBJ2-7,-,TRBV29-1,-,TGCAGCGTGGATGACCTCGCCGGGGACGAGCAGTACTTC,CSVDDLAGDEQYF